The 31 T cell receptor beta chains given below trace back to one sample, sequenced in a study of T cell changes during pregnancy in multiple sclerosis. Libraries were prepared by immunoSEQ multiplex PCR; TCRdb keeps only in-frame clonotypes and omits some of them. The sample yields about 45,000 clones, around 90% seen once. Sequences were obtained from PBMCs (not recorded whether the cells were cultured). All receptors come from a female donor with multiple sclerosis, enrolled in a pregnancy study.

The chain combines TRBV7-8 with TRBJ2-7; D uncertain. Between the trimmed V and J ends, which lost 2 bases and 3 bases, there was a span of 23 bases. CDR1 is SGHVS and CDR2 is FQNEAQ in the germline V gene. CDR3 size: 18 residues. Written as DNA, the CDR3 is TGTGCCAGCAGCTTAAATCTCGCGGCAGAGGTGGGATTCTACGAGCAGTACTTC. Its translation is CASSLNLAAEVGFYEQYF.

The chain employs TRBV19 and TRBJ2-2; no clear D gene. Looked up from germline, CDR1 is LNHDA and CDR2 is SQIVND (reference sequence). The CDR3 has 16 residues. V shed 3 bases and J shed 6 bases, with 17 bases lying between them. CDR3 in amino acids: CASSIGISRIAGELFF. CDR3 nucleotides: TGTGCCAGTAGTATTGGTATATCCCGAATTGCCGGGGAGCTGTTTTTT.

This chain links TRBV2 with TRBJ2-1, with 9 positions matching TRBD1. The CDR3 loop spans 14 amino acids. V was clipped by 8 bases and J by 5 bases; unmatched bases: 7. CDR1 is SNHLY and CDR2 is FYNNEI in the germline V gene. CDR3 amino acids: CASGRDREDNEQFF. The CDR3 coding sequence is TGTGCCAGCGGCCGGGACAGGGAGGACAATGAGCAGTTCTTC.

The V and J genes are TRBV27 and TRBJ2-7; TRBD2 is a possible D gene (5 bases). Germline CDR1 reads MNHEY; CDR2 reads SMNVEV (reference sequence). V lost 10 bases and J 7 bases, leaving 17 bases between the germline ends. This CDR3 has 12 amino acids. The CDR3, as DNA: TGTGCCACCCGGAACCGAGGGATGGAGCAGTACTTC. Translation: CATRNRGMEQYF.

V gene TRBV6-1 combines with J gene TRBJ1-1; TRBD1 aligns across 8 bases. This CDR3 contains 15 residues. In germline, CDR1 is MNHNS, CDR2 SASEGT. V dropped 3 bases and J dropped 5; count of bases not matched to a gene: 8. The CDR3 DNA sequence: TGTGCCAGCAGTGATCGGTCCAGGGGGCTTACTGAAGCTTTCTTT. Residues: CASSDRSRGLTEAFF.

J is TRBJ2-7 and V is TRBV11-2; TRBD2 agrees at 12 bases. J gave up 5 bases and V 3 bases, and 11 bases lay outside the gene matches. The CDR3 totals 17 residues. Per germline, CDR1 SGHAT and CDR2 FQNNGV. This CDR3 is CASSFGTSGFNRNEQYF. Here the CDR3 DNA reads TGTGCCAGCAGCTTCGGGACTAGCGGGTTTAATCGGAACGAGCAGTACTTC.

V and J are TRBV6-1 and TRBJ2-1, with TRBD2 matching 13 bases. Germline-derived CDR1 and CDR2 are MNHNS and SASEGT. Trimming removed 11 bases from V and 7 bases from J; junction bases left unmatched: 8. The CDR3 consists of 14 residues. The CDR3 DNA is TGTGCCTACCGGACTAGCGGGAGTAAAAATGAGCAGTTCTTC. Translation gives CAYRTSGSKNEQFF.

This chain links TRBV9 with TRBJ2-7; 8 bases agree with TRBD2. The germline CDR1 and CDR2 sequences are SGDLS and YYNGEE. The J segment lost 0 bases and the V segment lost 5 bases, leaving 10 bases of the junction unmatched. The CDR3 has 16 residues. The CDR3 bases are TGTGCCAGCAGTCCTGGAGGTAGCGGGGTCTCCTACGAGCAGTACTTC. This sequence encodes CASSPGGSGVSYEQYF.

This clone was seen a single time. J is TRBJ1-1 and V is TRBV28, with a weak D call TRBD1 (6 bases). CDR1 is MDHEN, CDR2 SYDVKM, per germline. The CDR3 loop spans 14 amino acids. Trimming left V 7 bases short and J 1 base short, with 13 bases between. CDR3 coding DNA: TGTGCCAGCAACCTCGGACAGAAGAACACTGAAGCTTTCTTT. Amino acids: CASNLGQKNTEAFF.

This sequence joins TRBV10-3 and TRBJ2-5, with TRBD2 matching over 14 bases. The CDR3 loop spans 17 amino acids. Germline loops: CDR1 ENHRY, CDR2 SYGVKD. V trimming: 0 bases; J trimming: 3 bases; junction bases outside the gene matches: 3. The CDR3 loop reads CAISESWGLAGEETQYF. CDR3 coding DNA: TGTGCCATCAGTGAGTCGTGGGGACTAGCGGGAGAAGAGACCCAGTACTTC.

CDR3 protein: CASSGGQPFNYGYTF. In DNA form, the CDR3 reads TGCGCCAGCAGCGGGGGACAACCTTTTAACTATGGCTACACCTTC. This sequence joins TRBV5-1 and TRBJ1-2, with a possible D match to TRBD1 (6 bases). This CDR3 comprises 15 residues. CDR1 and CDR2 from the germline V gene are SGHRS and YFSETQ. V dropped 4 bases and J dropped 1 base, with 14 bases sitting between them.

The chain couples TRBV28 to TRBJ1-2; TRBD1 matches 10 bases. Trimming removed 7 bases from V and 4 bases from J; junction bases left unmatched: 9. The length of the CDR3 is 15 residues. The germline gives CDR1 MDHEN, CDR2 SYDVKM. As DNA, the CDR3 is TGTGCCAGCAAAGTGAGGGGACAGGGGTCCTATGGCTACACCTTC. Translated, it gives CASKVRGQGSYGYTF.

The J gene is TRBJ2-5, the V gene TRBV9, with D maybe TRBD1 (7 bases). V was pared by 2 bases and J by 2 bases, with 10 bases between. This CDR3 is built from 14 residues. Germline assignment: CDR1 SGDLS and CDR2 YYNGEE. The CDR3 sequence is CASSVRGEQETQYF. The CDR3, as DNA: TGTGCCAGCAGCGTCAGGGGGGAACAAGAGACCCAGTACTTC.

The CDR3 nucleotides are TGTGCCAGCCCTATAGCGGCCACCGGGGAGCTGTTTTTT. Translated: CASPIAATGELFF. The genes are TRBV5-4 and TRBJ2-2; maybe TRBD2 (6 bases). This CDR3 has 13 amino acids. Trimming cost V 7 bases and J 4 bases, with 11 bases left between them. Germline assignment: CDR1 SGHNT and CDR2 YYREEE (reference sequence).

On this clone: This likely comes from a read error, as the CDR3 has no conserved phenylalanine or tryptophan at its end. It is unclear where the CDR3 begins or ends on the DNA, so no DNA is shown, and the CDR3 is as TCRdb lists it. This rearrangement joins TRBV5-3 to TRBJ1-5. TRBV5-3 is labeled an ORF, and its function is uncertain. The CDR3 extends over 11 residues, inclusive of both ends. CDR3 sequence reads: CARPKVGVGGP.

This clone was found a few times. The chain couples TRBV4-2 to TRBJ1-4; TRBD1 agrees at 7 bases. Per the germline V gene, CDR1 is LGHNA and CDR2 is YNFKEQ. This CDR3 has 16 residues. V shed 4 bases, J shed 5 bases, and the junction held 10 bases outside the gene matches. As DNA, the CDR3 is TGTGCCAGCAGCCGAACCGGGACAGCTCAGAATGAAAAACTGTTTTTT. The encoded protein is CASSRTGTAQNEKLFF.

The genes are TRBV27 and TRBJ1-1; D is perhaps TRBD1 (6 bases). This CDR3 spans 14 amino acids. The V end lost 4 bases, the J end lost 5 bases, and 14 bases lay between the germline ends. Looked up from germline, CDR1 is MNHEY and CDR2 is SMNVEV (reference sequence). The CDR3 DNA is TGTGCCAGCAGTTGGGGGGCCCGCGGTACTGAAGCTTTCTTT. Encoded protein: CASSWGARGTEAFF.

The CDR3 protein is CAWSFPHRQGSGNTIYF. CDR3 in DNA: TGTGCCTGGAGTTTCCCTCATCGACAGGGCAGTGGAAACACCATATATTTT. This chain links TRBV30 with TRBJ1-3; 7 positions agree with TRBD1. CDR3 length equals 17 residues. After removal of 2 bases from V and 3 bases from J, the junction contained 13 bases not matched to a gene. Per germline, CDR1 GTSNPN and CDR2 SVGIG (reference sequence).

CDR3 amino acids: CASSLKAVPSYEQYF. The CDR3 DNA is TGTGCCAGCAGCCTTAAAGCGGTACCCTCCTACGAGCAGTACTTC. V usage is TRBV28 and J usage is TRBJ2-7; perhaps TRBD2 as D (5 bases). CDR1 and CDR2 from the germline V gene are MDHEN and SYDVKM. This CDR3 has 15 amino acids. Trimming stripped 6 bases from V and 0 bases from J, with 15 bases between.

This rearrangement joins TRBV4-1 to TRBJ1-2; weak D call: TRBD1 (5 bases). V lost 4 bases to trimming and J lost 5 bases, with 20 bases between them. This CDR3 is 16 amino acids long. Germline loops: CDR1 MGHRA, CDR2 YSYEKL. In nucleotides, the CDR3 is TGCGCCAGCAGCCTTAAGTTAACCCGGGACGGGTATGGCTACACCTTC. This gives the protein CASSLKLTRDGYGYTF.

In its sample, this clone was seen once. This chain connects TRBV7-3 to TRBJ2-3; 7 positions match TRBD2. Germline-derived CDR1 and CDR2 are SGHTA and FQGTGA. The CDR3 consists of 14 residues. The V segment lost 5 bases and the J segment 2 bases; nucleotides outside the gene matches: 4. The DNA for the CDR3 is TGTGCCAGCAGCACAAGCGGGGCCACAGATACGCAGTATTTT. It specifies CASSTSGATDTQYF.

DNA of the CDR3: TGTGCCATCAGCGGAACCGGGACAGGGGCCGACGAGCAGTACTTC. It translates to CAISGTGTGADEQYF. The chain uses TRBV10-3 and TRBJ2-7, with TRBD1 matching over 10 bases. The germline V gene has CDR1 ENHRY and CDR2 SYGVKD. V lost 6 bases, J lost 5 bases, and 10 bases stayed unmatched. CDR3 length: 15 amino acids.

V gene TRBV19 combines with J gene TRBJ2-7; 10 bases match TRBD1. Germline V gives CDR1 LNHDA, CDR2 SQIVND (reference sequence). CDR3 length: 15 residues. V was pared by 5 bases and J by 4 bases, with 8 bases of the junction left unmatched. CDR3 nucleotide sequence: TGTGCCAGTAGTCCCGGGACAGGGGCCCTATACGAGCAGTACTTC. It yields the protein CASSPGTGALYEQYF.

The rearrangement uses TRBV27 and TRBJ1-1, with 9 bases aligning to TRBD1. The CDR3 extends over 17 amino acids. CDR1 is MNHEY and CDR2 is SMNVEV in the germline V gene (reference sequence). Trimming cost V 6 bases and J 4 bases; bases outside gene matches: 15. The CDR3 region has the DNA TGTGCCAGCAGACCGACAGGGGGAGTGGGAGCGGGCACTGAAGCTTTCTTT. This gives the protein CASRPTGGVGAGTEAFF.

The chain joins TRBV28 to TRBJ1-2, with D maybe TRBD1 (6 bases). The CDR3 covers 14 residues. V gave up 2 bases and J gave up 4 bases, with 11 bases separating them. Looked up from germline, CDR1 is MDHEN and CDR2 is SYDVKM. CDR3 nucleotide sequence: TGTGCCAGCAGTTTAGGAGTCAGGGGCTATGGCTACACCTTC. This sequence encodes CASSLGVRGYGYTF.

The chain recombines TRBV2 with TRBJ2-2; D is unclear. Germline V lookup: CDR1 SNHLY, CDR2 FYNNEI. Trimming shortened V by 2 bases and J by 2 bases, and 9 bases separated the two germline ends. The CDR3 is 15 amino acids. The CDR3 nucleotides read TGTGCCAGCAGTGAATGGGCAGCAAACACCGGGGAGCTGTTTTTT. Residues: CASSEWAANTGELFF. Looking up the rest from reference TRBV2 and TRBJ2-2 gives the full variable domain: EPEVTQTPSHQVTQMGQEVILRCVPISNHLYFYWYRQILGQKVEFLVSFYNNEISEKSEIFDDQFSVERPDGSNFTLKIRSTKLEDSAMYFCASSEWAANTGELFFGEGSRLTVL.

This clone was detected once. This sequence joins TRBV4-2 and TRBJ2-7; 10 bases are shared with TRBD2. The CDR3 extends over 16 amino acids. The V gene's germline CDR1 is LGHNA and CDR2 YNFKEQ. V trimming: 6 bases; J trimming: 3 bases; junction bases outside the gene matches: 11. CDR3 bases: TGTGCCAGCAGTGAAAAAACCGGGACTAGCGACTACGAGCAGTACTTC. Amino acids: CASSEKTGTSDYEQYF.

CDR3 amino acids: CASSGNTEAFF. As DNA, the CDR3 is TGTGCCAGCAGCGGTAACACTGAAGCTTTCTTT. This chain links TRBV7-9 with TRBJ1-1; D is undetermined. The CDR3 is made up of 11 amino acids. Germline V gene sequence: CDR1 SEHNR, CDR2 FQNEAQ (reference sequence). Trimming removed 5 bases at V and 2 bases at J, with 3 bases between.

CDR3 region: CASSRGKGRASYNEQFF. The CDR3 nucleotides read TGTGCCAGCTCACGGGGCAAAGGGCGGGCGTCCTACAATGAGCAGTTCTTC. J is TRBJ2-1 and V is TRBV18; the D call may be TRBD1 or TRBD2 (5 bases each). V was cut by 4 bases and J by 1 base, with 17 bases left in between. Germline CDR1 reads KGHSH; CDR2 reads LQKENI. The CDR3 covers 17 residues.

V and J are TRBV18 and TRBJ1-1, with 9 bases matching TRBD1. Trimming removed 3 bases from V and 3 bases from J; junction bases left unmatched: 2. The CDR3 spans 14 residues. CDR1 is KGHSH and CDR2 is LQKENI in the germline V gene. The CDR3 spells CASSPRTGDTEAFF. In DNA, the CDR3 is TGTGCCAGCTCACCTCGGACAGGGGACACTGAAGCTTTCTTT.

This chain links TRBV2 with TRBJ1-1; maybe TRBD1 (5 bases). CDR1 is SNHLY and CDR2 is FYNNEI in the germline V gene. This CDR3 spans 13 amino acids. V lost 6 bases, J lost 5 bases, and 13 bases lay in between. The CDR3 loop is CASSNTGGTEAFF. The DNA for the CDR3 is TGTGCCAGCAGCAACACAGGTGGAACTGAAGCTTTCTTT.